Below are 16 T cell receptor beta chains sequenced from a single sample in a study of cytomegalovirus exposure and HLA in healthy donors. With 60 Vbeta and 13 Jbeta primers, the PCR was carried out. The assay was immunoSEQ multiplex PCR, and TCRdb's table has in-frame clones only and misses some. In the table there are roughly 120,000 clones, around four fifths of which are singletons. The specimen sequenced was PBMCs. Receptors originate from a man aged 25 to 40 in good health and CMV-seropositive.

The chain couples TRBV18 to TRBJ2-7; D gene uncertain. The CDR3 consists of 15 residues. The germline V gene has CDR1 KGHSH and CDR2 LQKENI. Trimming shortened V by 7 bases and J by 0 bases, and 16 bases separated the two germline ends. CDR3 protein: CASCRCRDGSYEQYF. As DNA, the CDR3 is TGTGCCAGCTGCAGGTGCAGAGATGGCTCCTACGAGCAGTACTTC.

This clone turned up a few times. This CDR3 is CASSLKPSGLAGHSYEQYF. In DNA form, the CDR3 reads TGTGCCAGCAGCTTAAAGCCCTCCGGACTAGCGGGCCACTCCTACGAGCAGTACTTC. The V call is TRBV7-2, the J call TRBJ2-7, with 11 bases aligning to TRBD2. The CDR3 length is 19 residues. With V trimmed by 2 bases and J by 0 bases, 12 bases remained unmatched. The germline V gene encodes CDR1 SGHTA and CDR2 FQGNSA.

This chain uses TRBV7-2 with TRBJ2-1; 8 nucleotides agree with TRBD1. The germline gives CDR1 SGHTA, CDR2 FQGNSA. The CDR3 runs to 15 residues. With 1 base clipped from V and 8 bases from J, the junction kept 7 bases outside the gene matches. The CDR3 reads CASSLVQGARDEQFF. As DNA, the CDR3 is TGTGCCAGCAGCTTAGTCCAGGGGGCCAGGGATGAGCAGTTCTTC.

The chain employs TRBV25-1 and TRBJ1-1; the D is unclear. This CDR3 has 13 residues. Germline V gene data show CDR1 as MGHDK and CDR2 as SYGVNS. V was clipped by 4 bases and J by 1 base, with 7 bases between them. The CDR3 bases are TGTGCCAGCAGTGTCTCCCCGAACACTGAAGCTTTCTTT. Its protein is CASSVSPNTEAFF. Looking up the rest from reference TRBV25-1 and TRBJ1-1 gives the full variable domain: EADIYQTPRYLVIGTGKKITLECSQTMGHDKMYWYQQDPGMELHLIHYSYGVNSTEKGDLSSESTVSRIRTEHFPLTLESARPSHTSQYLCASSVSPNTEAFFGQGTRLTVV.

The chain links TRBV11-2 to TRBJ1-1; TRBD1 might be the D (5 bases). The CDR3 has 13 residues. Trimming pared 5 bases from V and 6 bases from J, leaving 13 bases between. Germline V gene lookup returns CDR1 SGHAT and CDR2 FQNNGV. The CDR3 DNA reads as TGTGCCAGCAGCGCGAGGAACAGGCCTGAAGCTTTCTTT. Protein: CASSARNRPEAFF.

This clone was observed a single time. The gene calls are TRBV27 and TRBJ2-1, with TRBD2 identical over 10 bases. CDR1 is MNHEY and CDR2 is SMNVEV in the germline V gene (reference sequence). With 4 bases clipped from V and 3 bases from J, the junction kept 12 bases outside the gene matches. The CDR3 contains 18 residues. The CDR3 nucleotides are TGTGCCAGCAGTTCCAGCGGGGGGGCCGTTGGAATCTACAATGAGCAGTTCTTC. It is translated as CASSSSGGAVGIYNEQFF.

The CDR3 reads CASSEGTGVFGYTF. The CDR3 nucleotides are TGTGCCAGCAGTGAAGGAACAGGGGTTTTTGGCTACACCTTC. The chain has TRBV25-1 and TRBJ1-2, with TRBD1 matching 7 bases. With 2 bases clipped from V and 7 bases from J, the junction kept 7 bases outside the gene matches. The CDR3 extends over 14 amino acids. Germline CDR1 reads MGHDK; CDR2 reads SYGVNS.

J is TRBJ2-1 and V is TRBV6-1; D is perhaps TRBD2 (6 bases). V shed 2 bases and J shed 7 bases, with 12 bases lying between them. This CDR3 has 14 residues. Germline V gene lookup returns CDR1 MNHNS and CDR2 SASEGT. CDR3 loop: CASSESGEGNEQFF. The CDR3 coding sequence is TGTGCCAGCAGTGAATCGGGAGAGGGGAATGAGCAGTTCTTC.

This chain links TRBV7-3 with TRBJ2-1, with 15 bases fitting TRBD2. This CDR3 is built from 16 residues. Looked up from germline, CDR1 is SGHTA and CDR2 is FQGTGA. V shed 5 bases and J 7 bases; nucleotides not matched to a gene: 6. CDR3 sequence (DNA): TGTGCCAGCAGCCAACCGGGACTAGCGGGGGGTAATGAGCAGTTCTTC. Translation: CASSQPGLAGGNEQFF. Together with reference TRBV7-3 and TRBJ2-1, the CDR3 gives the full variable domain: GAGVSQTPSNKVTEKGKYVELRCDPISGHTALYWYRQSLGQGPEFLIYFQGTGAADDSGLPNDRFFAVRPEGSVSTLKIQRTERGDSAVYLCASSQPGLAGGNEQFFGPGTRLTVL.

The chain couples TRBV14 to TRBJ2-3; D perhaps matches TRBD2 (6 bases). The CDR3 is made up of 15 amino acids. V lost 1 base and J 6 bases, leaving 14 bases between the germline ends. Germline V gene lookup returns CDR1 SGHDN and CDR2 FVKESK. CDR3 residues: CASSQGVRAGDTQYF. The CDR3 coding sequence is TGTGCCAGCAGCCAAGGTGTCAGGGCGGGGGATACGCAGTATTTT.

The V and J genes are TRBV27 and TRBJ1-5, with D perhaps TRBD1 (5 bases). The CDR3 spans 15 residues. V was clipped by 5 bases and J by 5 bases, with 16 bases between them. Germline CDR1 reads MNHEY; CDR2 reads SMNVEV (reference sequence). CDR3 sequence reads: CASSPTEEWDQPQHF. In DNA, the CDR3 is TGTGCCAGCAGTCCGACAGAAGAGTGGGATCAGCCCCAGCATTTT.

J is TRBJ2-1 and V is TRBV5-6; 13 bases align to TRBD2. Losses at the gene ends were 2 bases for V and 9 bases for J; bases not matched to a gene: 5. The CDR3 contains 15 residues. The germline V gene encodes CDR1 SGHDT and CDR2 YYEEEE. The CDR3 DNA reads as TGTGCCAGCAGCTTAGGGGGACTAGCGGGGCTTGAGCAGTTCTTC. Its protein product is CASSLGGLAGLEQFF. Using reference TRBV5-6 and TRBJ2-1 for the parts outside the CDR3, the full variable domain is DAGVTQSPTHLIKTRGQQVTLRCSPKSGHDTVSWYQQALGQGPQFIFQYYEEEERQRGNFPDRFSGHQFPNYSSELNVNALLLGDSALYLCASSLGGLAGLEQFFGPGTRLTVL.

This sequence joins TRBV5-5 and TRBJ2-7; D unclear. The CDR3 loop spans 11 amino acids. The germline gives CDR1 SGHKS, CDR2 YYEKEE (reference sequence). The germline V and J ends were trimmed by 2 bases and 3 bases, with 3 bases remaining between them. This chain's CDR3 is CASSFNYEQYF. In DNA form, the CDR3 reads TGTGCCAGCAGCTTCAACTACGAGCAGTACTTC.

V and J are TRBV2 and TRBJ2-1, with 14 bases aligning to TRBD2. CDR3 size: 14 residues. Germline values: CDR1 SNHLY, CDR2 FYNNEI. With V trimmed by 4 bases and J by 8 bases, 1 base remained unmatched. CDR3: CASSGTSGGYEQFF. The CDR3 DNA reads TGTGCCAGCAGTGGGACTAGCGGGGGGTATGAGCAGTTCTTC.

This clone was seen only a few times. The chain joins TRBV2 to TRBJ2-2; the D gene is possibly TRBD2 (7 bases). In germline, CDR1 is SNHLY, CDR2 FYNNEI. The ends were cut back, 0 bases at V and 6 bases at J, with 14 bases in the middle. The CDR3 totals 16 residues. CDR3 loop: CASSEARGGASGELFF. CDR3 coding DNA: TGTGCCAGCAGTGAAGCGAGGGGGGGCGCGTCCGGGGAGCTGTTTTTT.

V is TRBV7-2 and J is TRBJ2-7, with TRBD2 identical over 10 bases. This CDR3 comprises 15 residues. Trimming took 7 bases from V and 4 from J; bases not matched to a gene: 10. CDR1 is SGHTA and CDR2 is FQGNSA in the germline V gene. The chain's CDR3 is CASTTWASGGYEQYF. The CDR3 coding sequence is TGTGCCAGCACCACGTGGGCTAGCGGGGGTTACGAGCAGTACTTC.